This TCR beta chain was captured by sequencing in a study of CD8+ T cells in alopecia areata. Findings of the study overall: Shared TCR sequences were less clear between patients than in mice, possibly partly from HLA diversity.

This CDR3 has 13 amino acids. The germline CDR1 and CDR2 sequences are SGDLS and YYNGEE. Trimming shortened V by 1 base and J by 3 bases, and 4 bases separated the two germline ends. This clone was seen only a few times. The antigen is undetermined. Sequencing used cDNA as its template, made by extracting RNA and reverse transcribing it. Data came from immunoSEQ multiplex PCR; TCRdb stores just in-frame clones and leaves some out. The data contain fewer than 40,000 clones, approximately 60% of them singletons. Sequencing input: NKG2D-high CD8+ T cells sorted from blood. The TCR sequence derives from a human donor with alopecia areata. The V gene is TRBV9, the J gene TRBJ2-2; D is unclear. CDR3 sequence reads: CASSVNDTGELFF. The DNA of the CDR3 is TGTGCCAGCAGCGTAAATGACACCGGGGAGCTGTTTTTT.